This TCR beta chain was sequenced during a study of CD8+ T cells in alopecia areata. For the study at large: Treated patients were dosed with oral tofacitinib, taking 5 to 10 mg twice daily. Tofacitinib dosing lasted 6 to 18 months, which was then followed by 6 months off drug. Study-wide findings and caveats: The study found that many expanded lesional clones persisted in scalp and blood during tofacitinib.

Treatment noted: oral pan-JAK inhibitor, 5-10 mg twice daily. V shed 1 base and J shed 6 bases, with 0 bases lying between them. Germline CDR1 reads SEHNR; CDR2 reads FQNEAQ (reference sequence). This CDR3 contains 10 residues. With respect to this clone: Its target is unknown. The sample carries other DNA sequences with the same CDR3.

Sequencing templates came from extracted RNA that was reverse transcribed into cDNA. Here immunoSEQ multiplex PCR was the method, and the copy in TCRdb shows in-frame clones only, minus some. The profile shows about 180,000 clones, approximately 50% of them singletons. The chain couples TRBV7-9 to TRBJ2-5; D gene uncertain. The source was CD8+ T cells sorted from blood, collected around week 54, from a patient treated with tofacitinib. This sequence originates from a human donor with alopecia areata. DNA of the CDR3: TGTGCCAGCAGCTTAGAGACCCAGTACTTC. Protein: CASSLETQYF.